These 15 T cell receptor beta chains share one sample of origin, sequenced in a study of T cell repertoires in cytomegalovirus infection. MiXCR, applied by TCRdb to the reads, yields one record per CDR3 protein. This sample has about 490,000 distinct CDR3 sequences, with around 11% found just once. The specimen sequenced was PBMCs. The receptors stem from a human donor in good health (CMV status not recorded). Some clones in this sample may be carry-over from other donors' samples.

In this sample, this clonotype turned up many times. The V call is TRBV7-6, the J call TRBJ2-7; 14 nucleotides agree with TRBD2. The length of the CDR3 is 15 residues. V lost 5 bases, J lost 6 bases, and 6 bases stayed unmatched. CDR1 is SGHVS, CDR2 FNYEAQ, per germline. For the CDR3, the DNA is TGTGCCAGCAGCGGCCGCGGACTAGCGGGAGGCGAGCAGTACTTC. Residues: CASSGRGLAGGEQYF.

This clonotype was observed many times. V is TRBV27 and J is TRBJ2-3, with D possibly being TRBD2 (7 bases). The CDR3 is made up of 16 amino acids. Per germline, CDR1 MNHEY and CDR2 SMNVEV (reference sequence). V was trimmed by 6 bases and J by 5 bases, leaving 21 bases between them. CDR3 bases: TGTGCCAGCAGGGGGACGGGGGCGGGAGAAGGAGATACGCAGTATTTT. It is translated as CASRGTGAGEGDTQYF.

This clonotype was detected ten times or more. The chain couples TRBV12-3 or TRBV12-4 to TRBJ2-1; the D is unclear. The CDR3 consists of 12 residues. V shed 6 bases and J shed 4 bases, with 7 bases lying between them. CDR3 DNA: TGTGCCAGCAGGGCAGTATACAATGAGCAGTTCTTC. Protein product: CASRAVYNEQFF.

The CDR3 region has the DNA TGTGCCAGCAGTTATAAGACAGCGATCTATGGCTACACCTTC. It yields the protein CASSYKTAIYGYTF. This chain uses TRBV28 with TRBJ1-2; the D gene is possibly TRBD1 (5 bases). In germline, CDR1 is MDHEN, CDR2 SYDVKM. CDR3 length equals 14 residues. Trimming removed 4 bases at V and 4 bases at J, with 13 bases between.

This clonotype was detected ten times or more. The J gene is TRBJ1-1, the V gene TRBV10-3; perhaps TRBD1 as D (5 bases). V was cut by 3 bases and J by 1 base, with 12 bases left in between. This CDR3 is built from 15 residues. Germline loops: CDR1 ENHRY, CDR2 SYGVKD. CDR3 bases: TGTGCCATCAGTGAAGTTGGGCAGGGGAACACTGAAGCTTTCTTT. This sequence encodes CAISEVGQGNTEAFF.

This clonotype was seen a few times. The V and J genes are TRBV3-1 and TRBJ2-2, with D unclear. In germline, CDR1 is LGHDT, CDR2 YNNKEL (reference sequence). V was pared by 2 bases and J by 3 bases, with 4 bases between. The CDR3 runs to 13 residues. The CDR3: CASSQSHTGELFF. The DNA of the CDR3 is TGTGCCAGCAGCCAATCCCACACCGGGGAGCTGTTTTTT.

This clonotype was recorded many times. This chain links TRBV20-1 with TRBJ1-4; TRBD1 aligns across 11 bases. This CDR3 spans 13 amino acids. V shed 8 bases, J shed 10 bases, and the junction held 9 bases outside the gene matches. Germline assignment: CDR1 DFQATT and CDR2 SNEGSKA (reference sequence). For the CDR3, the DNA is TGCAGTCCAAGGGACAGGGGGAGAGGAAAACTGTTTTTT. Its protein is CSPRDRGRGKLFF.

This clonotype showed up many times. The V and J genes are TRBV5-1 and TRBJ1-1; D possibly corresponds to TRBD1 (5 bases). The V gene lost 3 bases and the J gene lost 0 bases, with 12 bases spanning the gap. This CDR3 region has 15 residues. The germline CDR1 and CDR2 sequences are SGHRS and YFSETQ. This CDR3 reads CASSSFGGMNTEAFF. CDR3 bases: TGCGCCAGCAGCTCGTTTGGGGGGATGAACACTGAAGCTTTCTTT. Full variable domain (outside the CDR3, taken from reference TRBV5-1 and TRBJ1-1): KAGVTQTPRYLIKTRGQQVTLSCSPISGHRSVSWYQQTPGQGLQFLFEYFSETQRNKGNFPGRFSGRQFSNSRSEMNVSTLELGDSALYLCASSSFGGMNTEAFFGQGTRLTVV.

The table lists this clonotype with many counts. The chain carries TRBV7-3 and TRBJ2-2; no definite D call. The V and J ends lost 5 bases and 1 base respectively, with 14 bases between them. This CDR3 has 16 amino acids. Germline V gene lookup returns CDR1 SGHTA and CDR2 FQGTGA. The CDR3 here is CASSHFVGMNTGELFF. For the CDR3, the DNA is TGTGCCAGCAGCCACTTTGTCGGCATGAACACCGGGGAGCTGTTTTTT. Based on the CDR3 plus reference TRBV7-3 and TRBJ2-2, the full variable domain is GAGVSQTPSNKVTEKGKYVELRCDPISGHTALYWYRQSLGQGPEFLIYFQGTGAADDSGLPNDRFFAVRPEGSVSTLKIQRTERGDSAVYLCASSHFVGMNTGELFFGEGSRLTVL.

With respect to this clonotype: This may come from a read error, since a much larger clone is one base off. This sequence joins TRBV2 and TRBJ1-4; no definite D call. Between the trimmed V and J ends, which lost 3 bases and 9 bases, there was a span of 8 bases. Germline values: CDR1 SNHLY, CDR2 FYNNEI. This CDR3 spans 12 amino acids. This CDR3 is CASSDRPKKLFF. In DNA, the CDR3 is TGTGCCAGCAGTGACAGACCTAAAAAACTGTTTTTT. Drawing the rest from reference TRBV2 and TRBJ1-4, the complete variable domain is EPEVTQTPSHQVTQMGQEVILRCVPISNHLYFYWYRQILGQKVEFLVSFYNNEISEKSEIFDDQFSVERPDGSNFTLKIRSTKLEDSAMYFCASSDRPKKLFFGSGTQLSVL.

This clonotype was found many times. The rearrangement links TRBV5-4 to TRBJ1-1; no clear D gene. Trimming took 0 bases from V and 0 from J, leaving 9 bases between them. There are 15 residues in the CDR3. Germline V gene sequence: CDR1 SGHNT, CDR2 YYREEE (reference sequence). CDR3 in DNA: TGTGCCAGCAGCTTGGGGCCAGGCATGAACACTGAAGCTTTCTTT. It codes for CASSLGPGMNTEAFF. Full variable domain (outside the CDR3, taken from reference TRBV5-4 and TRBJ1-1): ETGVTQSPTHLIKTRGQQVTLRCSSQSGHNTVSWYQQALGQGPQFIFQYYREEENGRGNFPPRFSGLQFPNYSSELNVNALELDDSALYLCASSLGPGMNTEAFFGQGTRLTVV.

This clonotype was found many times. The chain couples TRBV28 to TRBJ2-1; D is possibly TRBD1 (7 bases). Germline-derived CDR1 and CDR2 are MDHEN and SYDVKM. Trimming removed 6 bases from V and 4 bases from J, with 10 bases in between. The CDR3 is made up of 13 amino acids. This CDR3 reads CASREGQYNEQFF. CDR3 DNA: TGTGCCAGCAGGGAGGGACAGTACAATGAGCAGTTCTTC.

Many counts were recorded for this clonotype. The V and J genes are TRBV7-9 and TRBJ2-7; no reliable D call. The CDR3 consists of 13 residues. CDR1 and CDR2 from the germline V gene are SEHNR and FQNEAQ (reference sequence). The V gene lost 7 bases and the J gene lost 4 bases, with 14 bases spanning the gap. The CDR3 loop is CASTPRLHYEQYF. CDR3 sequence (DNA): TGTGCCAGCACCCCCCGTTTACATTACGAGCAGTACTTC. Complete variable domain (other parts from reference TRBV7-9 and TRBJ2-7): DTGVSQNPRHKITKRGQNVTFRCDPISEHNRLYWYRQTLGQGPEFLTYFQNEAQLEKSRLLSDRFSAERPKGSFSTLEIQRTEQGDSAMYLCASTPRLHYEQYFGPGTRLTVT.

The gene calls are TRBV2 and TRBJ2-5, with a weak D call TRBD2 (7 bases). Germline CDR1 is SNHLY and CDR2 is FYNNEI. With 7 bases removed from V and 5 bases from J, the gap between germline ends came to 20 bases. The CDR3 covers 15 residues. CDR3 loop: CASILLGGGGETQYF. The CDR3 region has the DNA TGTGCCAGCATTCTCCTGGGGGGGGGCGGCGAGACCCAGTACTTC. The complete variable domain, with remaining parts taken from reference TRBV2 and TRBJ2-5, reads EPEVTQTPSHQVTQMGQEVILRCVPISNHLYFYWYRQILGQKVEFLVSFYNNEISEKSEIFDDQFSVERPDGSNFTLKIRSTKLEDSAMYFCASILLGGGGETQYFGPGTRLLVL.

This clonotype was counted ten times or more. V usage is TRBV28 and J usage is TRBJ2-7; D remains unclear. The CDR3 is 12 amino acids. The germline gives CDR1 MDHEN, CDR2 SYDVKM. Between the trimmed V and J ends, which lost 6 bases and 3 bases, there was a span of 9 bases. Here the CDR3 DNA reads TGTGCCAGCAGAGACGTCTACTACGAGCAGTACTTC. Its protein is CASRDVYYEQYF.